Listed below are T cell receptor beta chains from one sample, sequenced in a study of T-cell reconstitution after alpha-beta-depleted transplantation in children. One entry per CDR3 protein, called by TCRdb with MiXCR from the PCR reads. The sample records hundreds of thousands of distinct CDR3 sequences, around 14% being singletons. This specimen was PBMCs, taken before TCRalphabeta/CD19-depleted stem cell transplant. Receptors were obtained from a girl aged 2-10 years with congenital amegakaryocytic thrombocytopenia, due to receive a stem cell transplant. Each CDR3 is given with its conserved first and last residue. D genes are given only for firm matches. A row's size may be missing; if present it is once, few, many or a size class.

TRBV5-1	-	TRBJ1-4	many	TGCGCCAGCAGCATGGACGGCCGGGATAATGAAAAACTGTTTTTT	CASSMDGRDNEKLFF
TRBV12-3/TRBV12-4	TRBD2	TRBJ2-1	many	TGTGCCAGCAGAGCCACTAGCGGGAGGGGCAATGAGCAGTTCTTC	CASRATSGRGNEQFF
TRBV7-2	TRBD2	TRBJ2-5	many	TGTGCCAGCAGCTTAGCGAAACGGGGGGCCCAGTACTTC	CASSLAKRGAQYF
TRBV20-1	-	TRBJ1-1	many	TGCAGTGCTAGCCTAAGAGCGTATATAGGGGTTCGAACTGAAGCTTTCTTT	CSASLRAYIGVRTEAFF
TRBV12-3/TRBV12-4	-	TRBJ2-7	many	TGTGCCAGCCTACCAGGGAGATACGAGCAGTACTTC	CASLPGRYEQYF
TRBV5-1	-	TRBJ1-4	few	TGCGCCAGCAGAACAGGGACCACTAATGAAAAACTGTTTTTT	CASRTGTTNEKLFF
TRBV12-3/TRBV12-4	TRBD2	TRBJ2-7	-	TGTGCCAGCAGTGTGACTAGCGGGAGGGCCTTTTACGAGCAGTACTTC	CASSVTSGRAFYEQYF
TRBV7-9	TRBD2	TRBJ2-3	few	TGTGCCAGCACCGCCGTCCGGCTAGCGGTGATCAATACGCAGTATTTT	CASTAVRLAVINTQYF
TRBV7-6	TRBD1	TRBJ2-2	many	TGTGCCAGCAGCTACAGGACAGGTCAGAACACCGGGGAGCTGTTTTTT	CASSYRTGQNTGELFF
TRBV10-3	TRBD2	TRBJ2-7	-	TGTGCCATCAGCCTTAGCGGGAGTTACGAGCAGTACTTC	CAISLSGSYEQYF
TRBV20-1	TRBD1	TRBJ2-7	-	TGCAGTGCTAGCGACCCCGGGACAGGGAACTACGAGCAGTACTTC	CSASDPGTGNYEQYF
TRBV29-1	-	TRBJ1-2	many	TGCAGCGTTGACGGGGTATCGGGTGGCTACACCTTC	CSVDGVSGGYTF
TRBV5-1	TRBD1	TRBJ2-4	many	TGCGCCAGCAGCTCCCAACAGGGGGCGGTCAAAAACATTCAGTACTTC	CASSSQQGAVKNIQYF
TRBV6-5	-	TRBJ2-1	many	TGTGCCAGCAGTTACTGGCAGGGGGGCTATGAGCAGTTCTTC	CASSYWQGGYEQFF
TRBV12-3/TRBV12-4	-	TRBJ2-1	-	TGTGCCAGCAGTTCCTCGATGTACAATGAGCAGTTCTTC	CASSSSMYNEQFF
TRBV28	-	TRBJ1-3	-	TGTGCCAGCACCGCCGCGGTTTCGGGAAGCACCATATATTTT	CASTAAVSGSTIYF
TRBV2	TRBD2	TRBJ2-1	-	TGTGCCAGCAGTGGAGGGACTAGAACTGAGCAGTTCTTC	CASSGGTRTEQFF
TRBV5-1	-	TRBJ1-2	-	TGCGCCAGCAGCTTGGTTTGGGGTCCTAACTATGGCTACACCTTC	CASSLVWGPNYGYTF
TRBV20-1	-	TRBJ2-3	few	TGCAGTGCTAGAGAGCCACTACTGAGAGATACGCAGTATTTT	CSAREPLLRDTQYF
TRBV10-2	-	TRBJ2-7	many	TGCGCCAGCAGACAGGTCTACTACGAGCAGTACTTC	CASRQVYYEQYF
TRBV20-1	TRBD2	TRBJ2-7	few	TGCAGTGCTAGAGATATTGAGCGGGAGGGCCTCTACGAGCAGTACTTC	CSARDIEREGLYEQYF
TRBV6-4	-	TRBJ1-5	few	TGTGCCAGCAGGCACGCTGCCGCGAACAATCAGCCCCAGCATTTT	CASRHAAANNQPQHF
TRBV18	TRBD1	TRBJ2-7	-	TGTGCCAGGGACAGGGTGAACCACGAGCAGTACTTC	CARDRVNHEQYF
TRBV5-5	-	TRBJ2-6	-	TGTGCCAGCAGCTTTCCCCCTGGGGCCAACGTCCTGACTTTC	CASSFPPGANVLTF
TRBV18	-	TRBJ1-5	-	TGTGCCAGCTCACCCTCCAGCAATCAGCCCCAGCATTTT	CASSPSSNQPQHF
TRBV29-1	TRBD1	TRBJ2-7	many	TGCAGCGTTGGTCAGGGGGAATACGAGCAGTACTTC	CSVGQGEYEQYF
TRBV28	-	TRBJ1-5	few	TGTGCCAGCAGTCCCATTGGGACGAATCAGCCCCAGCATTTT	CASSPIGTNQPQHF
TRBV12-3/TRBV12-4	-	TRBJ2-5	-	TGTGCCAGCAGTTTGAGTCCGGGAAGGCGCCAAGAGACCCAGCACTTC	CASSLSPGRRQETQHF
TRBV7-6	-	TRBJ1-5	many	TGTGCCAGCAGCCCGACAGAAAATAGCAATCAGCCCCAGCATTTT	CASSPTENSNQPQHF
TRBV5-1	-	TRBJ2-2	-	TGCGCCAGCAGCGGAAGGACAGCGAACACCGGGGAGCTGTTTTTT	CASSGRTANTGELFF
TRBV7-9	-	TRBJ2-1	many	TGTGCCAGCCTCGGGGGGCGGCAGGCGGAAGAGCAGTTCTTC	CASLGGRQAEEQFF
TRBV29-1	-	TRBJ2-3	-	TGCAGCGGGGGGGGCGGGCTTCAAGATACGCAGTATTTT	CSGGGGLQDTQYF
TRBV5-1	-	TRBJ2-2	-	TGCGCCAGCGCAGGTATGGGGACGACGAACACCGGGGAGCTGTTTTTT	CASAGMGTTNTGELFF
TRBV10-2	-	TRBJ2-4	many	TGCGCCAGCAGTGAAGGACTCATCAAGAACATTCAGTACTTC	CASSEGLIKNIQYF
TRBV6-2/TRBV6-3	TRBD2	TRBJ2-3	many	TGTGCCAGCAGGAAAGCGGGAGTAGCAGATACGCAGTATTTT	CASRKAGVADTQYF
TRBV28	-	TRBJ1-5	few	TGTGCCAGCAGTTTTCCCACTTACAAGAGTGGCAATCAGCCCCAGCATTTT	CASSFPTYKSGNQPQHF
TRBV6-1	-	TRBJ1-5	few	TGTGCCAGTTTGCTTGGACGCAATCAGCCCCAGCATTTT	CASLLGRNQPQHF
TRBV7-2	TRBD2	TRBJ2-1	few	TGTGCCAGCAGCTTAGCCGTAGGTTCTAGCGGGAGCTACAATGAGCAGTTCTTC	CASSLAVGSSGSYNEQFF
TRBV6-5	TRBD2	TRBJ2-7	many	TGTGCCAGCAGTTACTCAGCGGGAGGTATCGAGCAGTACTTC	CASSYSAGGIEQYF
TRBV5-6	-	TRBJ1-2	many	TGTGCCAGCAGCTTGGTCAGCGTAACTAACTATGGCTACACCTTC	CASSLVSVTNYGYTF
TRBV24-1	TRBD2	TRBJ2-1	-	TGTGCCACCAGTGGTGGACTAGCGGGAGGTGCCGGGAATGAGCAGTTCTTC	CATSGGLAGGAGNEQFF
TRBV7-2	-	TRBJ2-4	many	TGTGCCAGCAGCTTAAAGACAGCAGCCAAAAACATTCAGTACTTC	CASSLKTAAKNIQYF
TRBV7-9	-	TRBJ1-2	few	TGTGCCAGCAGTTCCGGCGGGGCGGTGAAAGGCTACACCTTC	CASSSGGAVKGYTF
TRBV29-1	-	TRBJ1-2	-	TGCAGCGTTGGGGATCCGGGGAACTATGGCTACACCTTC	CSVGDPGNYGYTF
TRBV6-1	TRBD1	TRBJ1-4	-	TGTGCCAGCAGTCCGAACAGGGCAGGGGGTGAAAAACTGTTTTTT	CASSPNRAGGEKLFF
TRBV20-1	-	TRBJ2-7	many	TGCAGTGCTGACCAAATAGTCCCCCCTTACGAGCAGTACTTC	CSADQIVPPYEQYF
TRBV20-1	TRBD1	TRBJ2-5	few	TGCAGTGCCCCCCCCGTACGACAGGGCTCTGCAGAGACCCAGTACTTC	CSAPPVRQGSAETQYF
TRBV20-1	TRBD1	TRBJ2-3	many	TGCAGTGCTAGCCATAGGACAGGACGCCCCGGGGATACGCAGTATTTT	CSASHRTGRPGDTQYF
TRBV5-1	TRBD1	TRBJ2-7	many	TGCGCCAGCAGCTTGAGGACAGGGGCCTACGAGCAGTACTTC	CASSLRTGAYEQYF
TRBV7-3	TRBD2	TRBJ2-3	-	TGTGCCAGCAGCGACGGGACTAGCGGGGACAGTAGCACAGATACGCAGTATTTT	CASSDGTSGDSSTDTQYF
TRBV5-5	-	TRBJ2-5	few	TGTGCCAGCAGCTCAAGACGGACGGCCTGGGAGACCCAGTACTTC	CASSSRRTAWETQYF
TRBV5-1	-	TRBJ1-5	-	TGCGCCAGCAGCTTAGGGGCAGATAATCAGCCCCAGCATTTT	CASSLGADNQPQHF
TRBV28	-	TRBJ2-7	many	TGTGCCAGCAGTTTCAGGCCGGGAAGTAGGGTCTACGAGCAGTACTTC	CASSFRPGSRVYEQYF
TRBV7-9	TRBD2	TRBJ2-1	many	TGTGCCAGCAATACCGGGACTAGCCCAAACAATGAGCAGTTCTTC	CASNTGTSPNNEQFF
TRBV5-1	TRBD1	TRBJ1-5	-	TGCGCCAGCAGCGAGACAGGGGGGATCTATCAGCCCCAGCATTTT	CASSETGGIYQPQHF